Following are 20 T cell receptor beta chains from one sample sequenced in a study of regulatory T cells in long-lasting Graves disease (dated by TCRdb to 2020 to 2022). The sample's time point, from its label and the paper: persistent/refractory GD, antithyroid drugs over 5 years with positive TRAb. For both TCR sequencing and RNA sequencing, RNA was extracted from PBMCs using TRIzol. To prepare the library, multiplex PCR was applied. Instrument used: Illumina HiSeq 4000. CDR3 regions were amplified by Arm-PCR with iRepertoire HTBI primers to construct TCR beta libraries. TCRdb itself trimmed the public reads at Q25 with fastp, ran MiXCR and retained productive beta chains. Entries that share a CDR3 protein sequence are merged under the most common genes and DNA. The sample profile shows more than 650,000 distinct CDR3 sequences; about 32% of them were found once. About two fifths of the sample rests with the top ten.

The material was peripheral blood mononuclear cells (PBMCs), obtained when the disease was refractory, from a patient treated with antithyroid drugs. These receptors came from a female donor with Graves disease.

The sample holds many counts of this clonotype. The J gene is TRBJ1-6, the V gene TRBV28; TRBD1 aligns across 7 bases. The CDR3 length is 16 residues. J lost 6 bases, V lost 5 bases, and 10 bases had no gene match. CDR1 and CDR2 (germline): MDHEN, SYDVKM. The CDR3 region is CASSQTGLTPNSPLHF. The CDR3 nucleotides read TGTGCCAGCAGTCAGACAGGGCTAACTCCTAATTCACCCCTCCACTTT.

At least ten counts were recorded for this clonotype. V gene TRBV28 combines with J gene TRBJ1-1; 10 nucleotides match TRBD1. V shed 6 bases, J shed 6 bases, and the junction held 7 bases outside the gene matches. The CDR3 consists of 14 residues. The germline V gene encodes CDR1 MDHEN and CDR2 SYDVKM. CDR3 loop: CASRVGQGTSEAFF. The CDR3 nucleotides read TGTGCCAGCAGAGTGGGACAGGGGACCTCTGAAGCTTTCTTT.

This clonotype was picked up a small number of times. The chain links TRBV6-5 to TRBJ1-6; a possible D gene is TRBD1 (6 bases). Trimming removed 3 bases at V and 8 bases at J, with 17 bases between. The length of the CDR3 is 16 residues. The V gene's germline CDR1 is MNHEY and CDR2 SVGAGI. The CDR3 DNA reads TGTGCCAGCAGTTATTATTGGGGGCGGGTTGATTCACCCCTCCACTTT. Its translation: CASSYYWGRVDSPLHF.

With regard to this clonotype: Since a much larger clone is just one base distant, this may be a read error. V is TRBV6-9 and J is TRBJ1-2; no firm D call. V gave up 4 bases and J gave up 6 bases, with 9 bases separating them. Germline loops: CDR1 MNHGY, CDR2 SVAAGI. CDR3 length equals 12 residues. Here the CDR3 reads CASSSRFNGYTF. The CDR3 region has the DNA TGTGCCAGCAGTTCGAGGTTTAATGGCTACACCTTC.

This clonotype was observed a single time. The V gene is TRBV30, the J gene TRBJ1-2, with D unresolved. This CDR3 has 14 residues. The V gene's germline CDR1 is GTSNPN and CDR2 SVGIG (reference sequence). The ends were cut back, 0 bases at V and 5 bases at J, with 13 bases in the middle. The CDR3 loop reads CAWSVRPNLYGYTF. CDR3 sequence (DNA): TGTGCCTGGAGTGTACGTCCAAACCTTTATGGCTACACCTTC.

The table lists this clonotype with a few counts. The chain carries TRBV20-1 and TRBJ1-4; D remains unclear. Germline assignment: CDR1 DFQATT and CDR2 SNEGSKA (reference sequence). The CDR3 has 13 residues. V lost 6 bases to trimming and J lost 9 bases, with 17 bases between them. The CDR3 sequence is CSAMQGSYQKLFF. CDR3 coding DNA: TGCAGTGCCATGCAAGGCTCTTACCAAAAACTGTTTTTT.

The chain carries TRBV5-1 and TRBJ2-5; tentative D call: TRBD1 (6 bases). CDR1 is SGHRS and CDR2 is YFSETQ in the germline V gene. V was trimmed by 4 bases and J by 1 base, leaving 11 bases between them. The CDR3 sequence is 14 residues long. The CDR3 DNA sequence: TGCGCCAGCAGCCTATCAGGGGCCCAAGAGACCCAGTACTTC. Residues: CASSLSGAQETQYF.

The genes are TRBV29-1 and TRBJ1-1; 7 bases fit TRBD1. The CDR3 contains 12 residues. J was trimmed by 5 bases and V by 7 bases; bases with no gene match: 7. CDR1 and CDR2 (germline): SQVTM, ANQGSEA. CDR3 amino acids: CSGKTGSTEAFF. In nucleotides, the CDR3 is TGCAGCGGGAAGACAGGGAGTACTGAAGCTTTCTTT.

This clonotype was observed a handful of times. The chain combines TRBV5-1 with TRBJ2-7; TRBD1 might be the D (6 bases). Trimming left V 5 bases short and J 0 bases short, with 21 bases between. CDR1 and CDR2 from the germline V gene are SGHRS and YFSETQ. CDR3 size: 17 residues. This CDR3 is CASRLVYGDISSYEQYF. Here the CDR3 DNA reads TGCGCCAGCAGGCTAGTGTACGGGGACATAAGCTCCTACGAGCAGTACTTC.

This clonotype has just a few counts. The chain employs TRBV6-1 and TRBJ1-1; D might be TRBD1 (6 bases). Germline CDR1 reads MNHNS; CDR2 reads SASEGT. The V and J ends lost 4 bases and 0 bases respectively, with 18 bases between them. CDR3 size: 17 residues. The chain's CDR3 is CASSARQVNIMNTEAFF. CDR3 in DNA: TGTGCCAGCAGTGCGCGACAGGTCAATATCATGAACACTGAAGCTTTCTTT.

This clonotype appeared a single time. V and J are TRBV6-1 and TRBJ2-3; TRBD2 aligns across 14 bases. The ends lost 4 bases at V and 0 bases at J; junction bases unmatched: 9. CDR1 and CDR2 from the germline V gene are MNHNS and SASEGT. This CDR3 contains 19 residues. In DNA, the CDR3 is TGTGCCAGCAGTGGCCGGACTAGCGGGAGGCGTTCTAGCACAGATACGCAGTATTTT. Translating it yields CASSGRTSGRRSSTDTQYF.

This rearrangement joins TRBV5-6 to TRBJ1-5, with unresolved D. Germline V gene data show CDR1 as SGHDT and CDR2 as YYEEEE. V gave up 0 bases and J gave up 2 bases, with 12 bases separating them. This CDR3 region has 16 residues. CDR3 residues: CASSLEIEAGNQPQHF. CDR3 in DNA: TGTGCCAGCAGCTTGGAAATAGAGGCAGGCAATCAGCCCCAGCATTTT.

The V gene is TRBV28, the J gene TRBJ1-6, with D uncertain. This CDR3 has 13 residues. Germline CDR1 and CDR2: MDHEN and SYDVKM. Trimming left V 1 base short and J 10 bases short, with 8 bases between. In DNA, the CDR3 is TGTGCCAGCAGTTTATCTTTTGACTCACCCCTCCACTTT. Translating gives CASSLSFDSPLHF. The variable domain in full, completed from reference TRBV28 and TRBJ1-6, reads DVKVTQSSRYLVKRTGEKVFLECVQDMDHENMFWYRQDPGLGLRLIYFSYDVKMKEKGDIPEGYSVSREKKERFSLILESASTNQTSMYLCASSLSFDSPLHFGNGTRLTVT.

The chain uses TRBV19 and TRBJ2-2; 15 bases match TRBD2. This CDR3 contains 18 residues. V gave up 8 bases and J gave up 6 bases; unmatched junction bases: 13. Germline CDR1 LNHDA, CDR2 SQIVND (reference sequence). The CDR3 here is CASYIGLAGGPEPGELFF. The CDR3 nucleotides read TGTGCCAGTTATATCGGACTAGCGGGAGGGCCGGAGCCCGGGGAGCTGTTTTTT.

Of note for this clonotype: Without the conserved terminal phenylalanine or tryptophan, this CDR3 likely stems from a read error. The CDR3 is CASSSTDGNTEAFL. Written as DNA, the CDR3 is TGCGCCAGCAGCTCGACAGACGGAAACACTGAAGCTTTCCTT. The gene calls are TRBV5-1 and TRBJ1-1; tentative D call: TRBD1 (5 bases). CDR3 length: 14 residues. From germline, CDR1 is SGHRS and CDR2 YFSETQ. V gave up 3 bases and J gave up 2 bases, with 11 bases separating them.

The chain uses TRBV10-3 and TRBJ2-6, with D possibly being TRBD1 or TRBD2 (5 bases each). Germline-derived CDR1 and CDR2 are ENHRY and SYGVKD. V was trimmed by 3 bases and J by 0 bases, leaving 15 bases between them. This CDR3 is built from 18 residues. The CDR3, as DNA: TGTGCCATCAGTGAAAGACGGAGTGGGGGCTCTGGGGCCAACGTCCTGACTTTC. This codes for CAISERRSGGSGANVLTF.

This chain uses TRBV28 with TRBJ1-2; 11 positions match TRBD1. CDR1 MDHEN and CDR2 SYDVKM come from the germline V gene. The CDR3 is 15 amino acids. Germline trimming cut 6 bases from V and 6 bases from J; bases unmatched to any gene: 9. CDR3 sequence: CASSGRDRGKHGYTF. CDR3 nucleotide sequence: TGTGCCAGCAGCGGTAGGGACAGGGGGAAGCATGGCTACACCTTC.

J is TRBJ1-1 and V is TRBV7-9; D remains unclear. The germline V gene encodes CDR1 SEHNR and CDR2 FQNEAQ (reference sequence). V lost 3 bases and J lost 4, with 15 bases in between. The CDR3 extends over 15 amino acids. DNA of the CDR3: TGTGCCAGCAGCTTGATTGATTCCGGAGTCACTGAAGCTTTCTTT. It encodes CASSLIDSGVTEAFF.

The rearrangement joins TRBV20-1 to TRBJ2-2; the D call may be TRBD1 or TRBD2 (6 bases each). Trimming cost V 6 bases and J 4 bases, with 18 bases left between them. This CDR3 is 15 amino acids long. CDR1 and CDR2 from the germline V gene are DFQATT and SNEGSKA (reference sequence). CDR3 sequence: CSARGLVMSTGELFF. The CDR3 bases are TGCAGTGCCCGGGGGCTAGTAATGAGCACCGGGGAGCTGTTTTTT.

This clonotype was found a few times. The V and J genes are TRBV30 and TRBJ1-5; maybe TRBD1 (5 bases). This CDR3 region has 13 residues. Trimming shortened V by 0 bases and J by 5 bases, and 8 bases separated the two germline ends. Germline V gene lookup returns CDR1 GTSNPN and CDR2 SVGIG (reference sequence). The CDR3 region has the DNA TGTGCCTGGAGTGTACAGGTGGATCAGCCCCAGCATTTT. Amino acid sequence: CAWSVQVDQPQHF.